What follows are 20 T cell receptor beta chains derived from one specimen sequenced in a study of T-cell memory formation after mild COVID-19 (dated by TCRdb to 2020 to 2023). The method behind the library was 5' RACE. Sequencing relied on an Illumina NovaSeq 6000. TCRdb took the public reads, trimmed them with fastp at Q25, ran MiXCR for clone calling and kept in-frame beta chains. One record per CDR3 amino acid sequence lists the most common genes and DNA. For this sample there are roughly 340,000 distinct CDR3 sequences; 20% to 25% appear just once. 21% of the sample rests with the top ten. The sequencing sample was made of PBMCs or a T cell subset sorted from them (not recorded which). The receptors here all came from a man in his late teens or twenties who had mild COVID-19 (a few samples of this study predate the infection). The sample titles of this study are shuffled in the database, so cell type and time point are left out; the donor was told from shared clones.

This clonotype was counted ten times or more. J is TRBJ2-7 and V is TRBV12-3 or TRBV12-4; 7 nucleotides line up with TRBD1. V lost 3 bases, J lost 5 bases, and 7 bases stayed unmatched. The CDR3 is 14 amino acids. CDR3 region: CASSLDRYGHEQYV. The CDR3 DNA is TGTGCCAGCAGTTTGGACAGGTACGGTCACGAGCAGTACGTC.

This clonotype was observed a handful of times. J is TRBJ2-7 and V is TRBV29-1; D unclear. The CDR3 length is 11 residues. Germline CDR1 and CDR2: SQVTM and ANQGSEA. With 4 bases removed from V and 2 bases from J, the gap between germline ends came to 6 bases. CDR3 loop: CSVGSPYEQYF. As DNA, the CDR3 is TGCAGCGTTGGTTCCCCCTACGAGCAGTACTTC.

This clonotype came up a few times. The genes are TRBV7-2 and TRBJ1-5, with D perhaps matching TRBD1 (6 bases). Germline-derived CDR1 and CDR2 are SGHTA and FQGNSA. The CDR3 sequence is 14 residues long. Trimming took off 4 bases at V and 5 bases at J, with 12 bases between the two ends. The CDR3 reads CASSWRGGHQPQHF. The CDR3, as DNA: TGTGCCAGCAGCTGGAGGGGGGGACATCAGCCCCAGCATTTT.

The chain uses TRBV7-8 and TRBJ1-1; 8 bases align to TRBD1. Germline V gene sequence: CDR1 SGHVS, CDR2 FQNEAQ. Germline trimming cut 4 bases from V and 4 bases from J; bases unmatched to any gene: 11. The CDR3 has 16 residues. The CDR3 protein is CASSSRQGQVSTEAFF. The CDR3 coding sequence is TGTGCCAGCAGCTCGCGACAGGGGCAAGTAAGCACTGAAGCTTTCTTT.

This clonotype was detected only a few times. The rearrangement joins TRBV20-1 to TRBJ1-4; D is undetermined. Per germline, CDR1 DFQATT and CDR2 SNEGSKA (reference sequence). This CDR3 contains 14 residues. V was clipped by 5 bases and J by 0 bases, with 10 bases between them. The CDR3 DNA is TGCAGTGCTGAAGCTTGGGCAACTAATGAAAAACTGTTTTTT. Its protein product is CSAEAWATNEKLFF.

There are a few counts of this clonotype. This CDR3 reads CASSQAPGRNYGYTF. The CDR3 nucleotides are TGCGCCAGCAGCCAAGCGCCAGGGAGGAACTATGGCTACACCTTC. V usage is TRBV4-3 and J usage is TRBJ1-2, with D possibly being TRBD1 (5 bases). From germline, CDR1 is LGHNA and CDR2 YSLEER. Trimming removed 1 base from V and 2 bases from J, with 11 bases in between. CDR3 length equals 15 residues.

This clonotype was detected a few times. The chain has TRBV7-9 and TRBJ1-1, with D hard to call. V dropped 5 bases and J dropped 1 base, with 5 bases sitting between them. The CDR3 runs to 12 residues. Germline V gene lookup returns CDR1 SEHNR and CDR2 FQNEAQ (reference sequence). CDR3 sequence (DNA): TGTGCCAGCAGCACCAGGAACACTGAAGCTTTCTTT. Its translation is CASSTRNTEAFF.

This clonotype has just a few counts. The V and J genes are TRBV20-1 and TRBJ1-5; no definite D call. V was pared by 0 bases and J by 7 bases, with 13 bases between. Germline CDR1 and CDR2: DFQATT and SNEGSKA (reference sequence). This CDR3 region has 14 residues. The CDR3 protein is CSARDVGVGQPQHF. CDR3 bases: TGCAGTGCTAGAGATGTCGGGGTGGGGCAGCCCCAGCATTTT.

The chain employs TRBV5-1 and TRBJ2-2; D perhaps matches TRBD2 (5 bases). The V end was cut by 5 bases, the J end by 6 bases, with 14 bases between. Germline lookup yields CDR1 SGHRS and CDR2 YFSETQ. The CDR3 consists of 14 residues. Here the CDR3 DNA reads TGCGCCAGCAGAGCACGGGGAGCTGCCGGGGAGCTGTTTTTT. Translating it yields CASRARGAAGELFF.

The chain couples TRBV28 to TRBJ1-6; D is unresolved. Trimming removed 7 bases from V and 6 bases from J, with 22 bases in between. This CDR3 has 17 residues. From germline, CDR1 is MDHEN and CDR2 SYDVKM. CDR3 DNA sequence: TGTGCCAGCATCACGCCTTACGGGTATGAGGGTAATTCACCCCTCCACTTT. Protein: CASITPYGYEGNSPLHF.

The chain combines TRBV5-6 with TRBJ2-5; weak D call: TRBD1 (5 bases). Per the germline V gene, CDR1 is SGHDT and CDR2 is YYEEEE. Trimming removed 2 bases from V and 5 bases from J, with 13 bases in between. The length of the CDR3 is 14 residues. The CDR3 DNA reads TGTGCCAGCAGCTTCATCGGGCAGGGTGAGACCCAGTACTTC. Amino acids: CASSFIGQGETQYF.

A few counts support this clonotype. The genes are TRBV20-1 and TRBJ2-5, with D maybe TRBD2 (6 bases). Germline V gene sequence: CDR1 DFQATT, CDR2 SNEGSKA (reference sequence). Trimming shortened V by 8 bases and J by 1 base, and 11 bases separated the two germline ends. This CDR3 comprises 12 residues. The CDR3 loop is CSCRGSQETQYF. CDR3 DNA: TGCAGTTGTCGGGGGTCCCAAGAGACCCAGTACTTC.

The V and J genes are TRBV15 and TRBJ2-7; 8 bases agree with TRBD1. The CDR3 totals 16 residues. The V and J ends lost 5 bases and 5 bases, in that order; junction bases with no gene match: 14. In germline, CDR1 is LNHNV, CDR2 YYDKDF (reference sequence). The CDR3 region is CATSGETGVPVDEQYV. The CDR3 coding sequence is TGTGCCACCAGCGGGGAGACAGGGGTCCCTGTGGACGAGCAGTACGTC.

In this sample, this clonotype turned up a few times. Here the CDR3 reads CASSLEPNQPQHF. The CDR3 DNA sequence: TGTGCCAGCAGCTTGGAACCGAATCAGCCCCAGCATTTT. The genes are TRBV7-8 and TRBJ1-5; no firm D call. V lost 3 bases, J lost 4 bases, and 7 bases lay in between. The CDR3 runs to 13 residues. Per germline, CDR1 SGHVS and CDR2 FQNEAQ. Together with reference TRBV7-8 and TRBJ1-5, the CDR3 gives the full variable domain: GAGVSQSPRYKVAKRGQDVALRCDPISGHVSLFWYQQALGQGPEFLTYFQNEAQLDKSGLPSDRFFAERPEGSVSTLKIQRTQQEDSAVYLCASSLEPNQPQHFGDGTRLSIL.

The sample holds a few counts of this clonotype. The V and J genes are TRBV27 and TRBJ1-1; 8 nucleotides agree with TRBD1. This CDR3 region has 13 residues. Trimming at V came to 6 bases and at J to 7 bases, leaving 7 bases not matched to a gene. The germline gives CDR1 MNHEY, CDR2 SMNVEV (reference sequence). In DNA form, the CDR3 reads TGTGCCAGCAGCCGACAGGGGATGAGTGAAGCTTTCTTT. This gives the protein CASSRQGMSEAFF.

Many counts were recorded for this clonotype. V and J are TRBV3-1 and TRBJ1-2, with 7 bases matching TRBD1. Germline V gene lookup returns CDR1 LGHDT and CDR2 YNNKEL (reference sequence). CDR3 size: 16 residues. J gave up 0 bases and V 4 bases, and 8 bases lay outside the gene matches. The CDR3, as DNA: TGTGCCAGCAGCCCCCTAACCGGGACAGCTAACTATGGCTACACCTTC. This sequence encodes CASSPLTGTANYGYTF.

This clonotype was counted only a few times. This sequence joins TRBV9 and TRBJ2-3; the D gene is possibly TRBD2 (6 bases). The CDR3 length is 15 residues. The V end was cut by 4 bases, the J end by 4 bases, with 16 bases between. Per the germline V gene, CDR1 is SGDLS and CDR2 is YYNGEE. Here the CDR3 reads CASSPRRAGSDTQYF. CDR3 sequence (DNA): TGTGCCAGCAGCCCCCGAAGGGCGGGGTCAGATACGCAGTATTTT.

This clonotype was observed a handful of times. The chain links TRBV5-1 to TRBJ1-1, with a possible D match to TRBD1 (5 bases). Germline assignment: CDR1 SGHRS and CDR2 YFSETQ. CDR3 size: 15 residues. V was trimmed by 4 bases and J by 5 bases, leaving 18 bases between them. The CDR3 here is CASSQYRDRRTEAFF. The CDR3 bases are TGCGCCAGCAGCCAATACCGGGACCGGCGAACTGAAGCTTTCTTT.

This clonotype was detected only a few times. This rearrangement joins TRBV18 to TRBJ2-5; D might be TRBD2 (5 bases). CDR3 length equals 13 residues. Germline V CDR1 and CDR2: KGHSH, LQKENI. Trimming pared 5 bases from V and 2 bases from J, leaving 9 bases between. CDR3: CASSTGMQETQYF. CDR3 coding DNA: TGTGCCAGCTCAACCGGGATGCAAGAGACCCAGTACTTC. Filled out from reference TRBV18 and TRBJ2-5, the complete variable domain reads NAGVMQNPRHLVRRRGQEARLRCSPMKGHSHVYWYRQLPEEGLKFMVYLQKENIIDESGMPKERFSAEFPKEGPSILRIQQVVRGDSAAYFCASSTGMQETQYFGPGTRLLVL.

This clonotype was seen at least ten times. The chain uses TRBV24-1 and TRBJ2-4; 7 bases line up with TRBD1. The V and J ends lost 4 bases and 4 bases, in that order; junction bases with no gene match: 3. Germline CDR1 is KGHDR and CDR2 is SFDVKD. The CDR3 is 14 amino acids. CDR3: CATSEPGQKNIQYF. As DNA, the CDR3 is TGTGCCACCAGTGAGCCGGGACAGAAAAACATTCAGTACTTC.